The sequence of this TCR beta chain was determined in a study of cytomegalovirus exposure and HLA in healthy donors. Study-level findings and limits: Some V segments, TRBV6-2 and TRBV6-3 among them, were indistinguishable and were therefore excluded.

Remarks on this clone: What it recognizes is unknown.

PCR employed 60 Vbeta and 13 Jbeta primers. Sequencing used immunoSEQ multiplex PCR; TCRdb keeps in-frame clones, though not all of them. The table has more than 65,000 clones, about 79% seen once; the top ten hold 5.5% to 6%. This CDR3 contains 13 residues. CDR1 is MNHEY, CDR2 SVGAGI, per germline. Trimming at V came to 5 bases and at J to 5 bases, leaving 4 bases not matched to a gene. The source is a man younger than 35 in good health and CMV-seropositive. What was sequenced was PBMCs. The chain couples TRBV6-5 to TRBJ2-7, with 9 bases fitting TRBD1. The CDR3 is CASSRQGGHEQYF. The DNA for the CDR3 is TGTGCCAGCAGTCGACAGGGGGGGCACGAGCAGTACTTC.